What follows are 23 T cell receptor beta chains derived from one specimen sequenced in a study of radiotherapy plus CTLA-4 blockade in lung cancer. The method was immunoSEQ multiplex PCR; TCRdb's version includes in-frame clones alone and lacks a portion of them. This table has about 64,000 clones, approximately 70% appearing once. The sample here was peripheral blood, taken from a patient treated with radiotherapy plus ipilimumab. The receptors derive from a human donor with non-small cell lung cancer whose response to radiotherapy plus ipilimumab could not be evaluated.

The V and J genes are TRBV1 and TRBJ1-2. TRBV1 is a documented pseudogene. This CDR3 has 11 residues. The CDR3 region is CTSGPADGYTF. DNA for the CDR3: TGCACCAGCGGTCCTGCGGATGGCTACACCTTC.

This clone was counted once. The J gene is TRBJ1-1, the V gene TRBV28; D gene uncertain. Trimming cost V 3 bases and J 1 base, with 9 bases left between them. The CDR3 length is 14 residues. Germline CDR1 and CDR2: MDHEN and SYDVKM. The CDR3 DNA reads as TGTGCCAGCAGTTTCCTCTCAGGGAACACTGAAGCTTTCTTT. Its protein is CASSFLSGNTEAFF.

This chain's CDR3 is CASSPSGTGYNEQFF. The CDR3 bases are TGTGCCAGCAGTCCCAGTGGGACAGGATACAATGAGCAGTTCTTC. The chain carries TRBV28 and TRBJ2-1; TRBD1 aligns across 8 bases. Germline CDR1 is MDHEN and CDR2 is SYDVKM. This CDR3 is built from 15 residues. J was trimmed by 4 bases and V by 5 bases; bases with no gene match: 7.

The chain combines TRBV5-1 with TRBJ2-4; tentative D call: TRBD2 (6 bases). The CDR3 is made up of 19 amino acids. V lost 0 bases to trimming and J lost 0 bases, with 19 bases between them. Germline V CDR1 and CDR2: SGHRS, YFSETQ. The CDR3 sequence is CASSLVGGRLLEAKNIQYF. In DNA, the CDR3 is TGCGCCAGCAGCTTGGTCGGAGGGAGACTACTGGAAGCCAAAAACATTCAGTACTTC.

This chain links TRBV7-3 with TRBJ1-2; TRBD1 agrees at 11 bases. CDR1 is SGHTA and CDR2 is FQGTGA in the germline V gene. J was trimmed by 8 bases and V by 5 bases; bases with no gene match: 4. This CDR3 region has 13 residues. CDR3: CASSGDRGDGYTF. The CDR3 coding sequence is TGTGCCAGCAGCGGGGACAGGGGGGACGGCTACACCTTC.

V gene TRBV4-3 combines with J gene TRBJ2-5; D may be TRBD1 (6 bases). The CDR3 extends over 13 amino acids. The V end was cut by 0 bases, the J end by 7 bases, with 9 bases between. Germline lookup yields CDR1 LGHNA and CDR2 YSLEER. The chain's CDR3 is CASSQDIGGTQYF. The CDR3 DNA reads TGCGCCAGCAGCCAAGATATAGGGGGGACCCAGTACTTC.

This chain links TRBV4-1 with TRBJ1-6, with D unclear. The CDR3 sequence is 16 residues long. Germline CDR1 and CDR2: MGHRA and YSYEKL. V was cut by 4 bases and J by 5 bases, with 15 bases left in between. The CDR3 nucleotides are TGCGCCAGCAGCCCGGCCGGCGGGAGAGATAATTCACCCCTCCACTTT. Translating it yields CASSPAGGRDNSPLHF.

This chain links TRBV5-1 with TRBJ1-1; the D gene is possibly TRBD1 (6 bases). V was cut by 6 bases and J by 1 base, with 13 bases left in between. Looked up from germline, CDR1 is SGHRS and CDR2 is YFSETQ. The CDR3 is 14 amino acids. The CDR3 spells CASNLDRSNTEAFF. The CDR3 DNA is TGCGCCAGCAATCTCGACAGGTCGAACACTGAAGCTTTCTTT.

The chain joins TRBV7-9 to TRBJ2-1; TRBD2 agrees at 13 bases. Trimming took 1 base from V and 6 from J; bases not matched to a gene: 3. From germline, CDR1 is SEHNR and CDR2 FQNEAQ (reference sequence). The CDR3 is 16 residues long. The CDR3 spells CASSLGGLAGLNEQFF. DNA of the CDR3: TGTGCCAGCAGCTTAGGGGGACTAGCGGGGCTCAATGAGCAGTTCTTC. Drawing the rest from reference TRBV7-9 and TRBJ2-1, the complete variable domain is DTGVSQNPRHKITKRGQNVTFRCDPISEHNRLYWYRQTLGQGPEFLTYFQNEAQLEKSRLLSDRFSAERPKGSFSTLEIQRTEQGDSAMYLCASSLGGLAGLNEQFFGPGTRLTVL.

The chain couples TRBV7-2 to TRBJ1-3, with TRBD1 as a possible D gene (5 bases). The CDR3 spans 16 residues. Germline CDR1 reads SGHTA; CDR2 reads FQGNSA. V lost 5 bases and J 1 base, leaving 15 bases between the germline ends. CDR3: CASSPNGGVSGNTIYF. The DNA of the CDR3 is TGTGCCAGCAGCCCGAACGGGGGAGTGTCTGGAAACACCATATATTTT.

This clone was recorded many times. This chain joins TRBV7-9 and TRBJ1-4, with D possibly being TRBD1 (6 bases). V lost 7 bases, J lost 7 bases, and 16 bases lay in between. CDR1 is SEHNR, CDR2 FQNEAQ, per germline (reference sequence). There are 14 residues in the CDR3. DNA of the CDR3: TGTGCCAGCAAACCGGGCCAGGGGCGTGAAAAACTGTTTTTT. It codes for CASKPGQGREKLFF.

CDR3 amino acids: CASSIGDSGNQPQHF. CDR3 DNA sequence: TGTGCCAGTAGTATAGGAGATTCTGGCAATCAGCCCCAGCATTTT. This chain links TRBV19 with TRBJ1-5; no clear D gene. This CDR3 has 15 amino acids. Per germline, CDR1 LNHDA and CDR2 SQIVND (reference sequence). Trimming pared 1 base from V and 2 bases from J, leaving 9 bases between.

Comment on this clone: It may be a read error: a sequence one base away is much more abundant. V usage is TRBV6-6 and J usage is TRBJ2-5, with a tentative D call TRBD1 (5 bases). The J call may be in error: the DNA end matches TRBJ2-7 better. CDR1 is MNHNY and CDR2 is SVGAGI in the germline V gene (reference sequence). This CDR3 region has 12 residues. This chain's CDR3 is CASSRGSYEQYF. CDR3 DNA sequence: TGCGCCAGCAGTAGGGGCAGTTACGAGCAGTACTTC.

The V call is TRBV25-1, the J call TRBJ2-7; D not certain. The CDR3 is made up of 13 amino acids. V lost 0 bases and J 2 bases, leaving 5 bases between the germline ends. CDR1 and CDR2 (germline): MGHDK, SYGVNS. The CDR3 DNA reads TGTGCCAGCAGTGAATATGCGGCCTACGAGCAGTACTTC. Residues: CASSEYAAYEQYF.

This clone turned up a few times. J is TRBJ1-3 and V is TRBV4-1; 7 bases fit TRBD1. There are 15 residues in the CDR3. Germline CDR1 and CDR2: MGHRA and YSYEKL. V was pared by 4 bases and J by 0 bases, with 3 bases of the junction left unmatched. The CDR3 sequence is CASSPDRLSGNTIYF. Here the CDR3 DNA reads TGCGCCAGCAGCCCGGACAGGCTCTCTGGAAACACCATATATTTT.

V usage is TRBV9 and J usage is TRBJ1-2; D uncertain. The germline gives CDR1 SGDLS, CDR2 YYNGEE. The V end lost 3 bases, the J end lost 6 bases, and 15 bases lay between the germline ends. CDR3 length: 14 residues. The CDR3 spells CASSGDLDSDGYTF. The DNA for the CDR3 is TGTGCCAGCAGCGGAGACCTGGACTCGGATGGCTACACCTTC.

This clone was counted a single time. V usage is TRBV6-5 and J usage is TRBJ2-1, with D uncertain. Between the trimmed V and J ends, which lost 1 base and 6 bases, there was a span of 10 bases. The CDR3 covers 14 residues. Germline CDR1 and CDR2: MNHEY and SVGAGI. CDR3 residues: CASSYLVPPNEQFF. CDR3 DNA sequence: TGTGCCAGCAGTTACTTAGTACCCCCCAATGAGCAGTTCTTC.

The CDR3, as DNA: TGTGCCAGCAGCTTAGCTGATTGGAGGGATCCGAGGCAGTACTTC. It translates to CASSLADWRDPRQYF. The V call is TRBV7-6, the J call TRBJ2-7, with D maybe TRBD2 (6 bases). Germline CDR1 is SGHVS and CDR2 is FNYEAQ. The CDR3 loop spans 15 amino acids. The ends were cut back, 0 bases at V and 9 bases at J, with 18 bases in the middle.

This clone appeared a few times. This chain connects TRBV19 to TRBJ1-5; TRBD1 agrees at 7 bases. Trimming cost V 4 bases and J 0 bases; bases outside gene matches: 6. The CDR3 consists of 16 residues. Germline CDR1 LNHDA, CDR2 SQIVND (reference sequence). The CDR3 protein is CASSTTGRYSNQPQHF. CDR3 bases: TGTGCCAGTAGTACGACAGGGCGGTATAGCAATCAGCCCCAGCATTTT.

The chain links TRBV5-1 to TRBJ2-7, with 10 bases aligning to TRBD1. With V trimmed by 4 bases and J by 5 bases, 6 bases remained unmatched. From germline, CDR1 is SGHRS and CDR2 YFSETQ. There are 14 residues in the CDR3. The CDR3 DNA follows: TGCGCCAGCAGCACGGACAGGGGGTCCAACGAGCAGTACTTC. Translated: CASSTDRGSNEQYF.

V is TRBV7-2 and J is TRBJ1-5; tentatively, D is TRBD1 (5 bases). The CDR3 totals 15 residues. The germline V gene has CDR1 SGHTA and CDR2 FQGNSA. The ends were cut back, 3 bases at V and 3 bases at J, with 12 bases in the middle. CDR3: CASSLSQGFNQPQHF. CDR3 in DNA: TGTGCCAGCAGCTTGAGTCAGGGATTCAATCAGCCCCAGCATTTT.

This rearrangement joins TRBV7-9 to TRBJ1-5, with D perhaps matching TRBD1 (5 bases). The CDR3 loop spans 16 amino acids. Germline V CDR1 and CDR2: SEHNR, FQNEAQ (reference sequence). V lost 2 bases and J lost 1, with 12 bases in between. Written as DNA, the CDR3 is TGTGCCAGCAGCTTAATGCGGGGGGGGAGCAATCAGCCCCAGCATTTT. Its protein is CASSLMRGGSNQPQHF.

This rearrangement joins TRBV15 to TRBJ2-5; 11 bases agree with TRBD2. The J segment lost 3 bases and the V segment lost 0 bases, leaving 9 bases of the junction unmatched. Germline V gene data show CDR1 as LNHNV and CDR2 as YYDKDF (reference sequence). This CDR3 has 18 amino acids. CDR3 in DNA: TGTGCCACCAGCAGAGACCAATTACGACTAGCGGGGAAAGAGACCCAGTACTTC. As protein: CATSRDQLRLAGKETQYF.